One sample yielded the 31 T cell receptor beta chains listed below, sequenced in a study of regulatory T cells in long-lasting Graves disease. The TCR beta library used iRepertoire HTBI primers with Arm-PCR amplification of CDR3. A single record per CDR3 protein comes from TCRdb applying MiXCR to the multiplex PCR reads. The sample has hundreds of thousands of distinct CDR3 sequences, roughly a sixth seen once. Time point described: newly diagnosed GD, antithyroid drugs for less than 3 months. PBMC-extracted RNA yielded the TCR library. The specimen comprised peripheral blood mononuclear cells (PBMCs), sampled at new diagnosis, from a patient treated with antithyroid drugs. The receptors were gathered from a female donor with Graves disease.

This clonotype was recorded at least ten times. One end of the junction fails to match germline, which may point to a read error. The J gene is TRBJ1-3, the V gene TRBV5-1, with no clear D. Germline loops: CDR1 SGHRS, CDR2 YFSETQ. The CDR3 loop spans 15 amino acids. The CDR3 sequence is CASSLEGGSGNTIYF. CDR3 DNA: TGTGCCAGCAGCTTAGAGGGCGGCTCTGGAAACACCATATATTTT. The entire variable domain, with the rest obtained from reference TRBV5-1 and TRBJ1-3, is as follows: KAGVTQTPRYLIKTRGQQVTLSCSPISGHRSVSWYQQTPGQGLQFLFEYFSETQRNKGNFPGRFSGRQFSNSRSEMNVSTLELGDSALYLCASSLEGGSGNTIYFGEGSWLTVV.

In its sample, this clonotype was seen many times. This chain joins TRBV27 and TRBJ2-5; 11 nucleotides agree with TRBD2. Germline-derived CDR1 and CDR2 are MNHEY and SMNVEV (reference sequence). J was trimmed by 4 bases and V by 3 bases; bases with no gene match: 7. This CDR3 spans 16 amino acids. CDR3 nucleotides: TGTGCCAGCAGTTTTGTAGCGGGAGGGCCCTTAGAGACCCAGTACTTC. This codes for CASSFVAGGPLETQYF.

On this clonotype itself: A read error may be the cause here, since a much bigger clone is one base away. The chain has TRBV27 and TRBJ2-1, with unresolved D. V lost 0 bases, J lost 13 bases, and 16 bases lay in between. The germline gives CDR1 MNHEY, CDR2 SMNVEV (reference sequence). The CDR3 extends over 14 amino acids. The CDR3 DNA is TGTGCCAGCAGTTTATCTTTGGGAAAGGAGACCCAGTTCTTC. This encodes CASSLSLGKETQFF.

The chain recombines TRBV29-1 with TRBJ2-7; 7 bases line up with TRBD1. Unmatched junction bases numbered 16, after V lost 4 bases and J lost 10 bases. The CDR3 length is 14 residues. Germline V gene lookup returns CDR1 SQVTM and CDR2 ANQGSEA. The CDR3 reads CSVALRGTALGQYF. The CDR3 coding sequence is TGCAGCGTTGCCCTCAGAGGGACAGCCCTAGGACAGTACTTC.

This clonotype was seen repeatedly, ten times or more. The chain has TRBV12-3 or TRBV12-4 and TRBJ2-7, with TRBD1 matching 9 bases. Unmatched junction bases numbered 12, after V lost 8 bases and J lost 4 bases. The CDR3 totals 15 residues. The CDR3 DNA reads TGTGCCAGCGGCCATACGACAGGGGGAAATTACGAGCAGTACTTC. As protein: CASGHTTGGNYEQYF.

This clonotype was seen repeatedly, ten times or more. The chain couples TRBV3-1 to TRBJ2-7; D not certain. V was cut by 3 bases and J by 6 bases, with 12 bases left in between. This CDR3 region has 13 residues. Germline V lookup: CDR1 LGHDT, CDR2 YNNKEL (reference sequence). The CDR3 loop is CASSQTPTAEQYF. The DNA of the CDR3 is TGTGCCAGCAGCCAGACGCCAACGGCCGAGCAGTACTTC.

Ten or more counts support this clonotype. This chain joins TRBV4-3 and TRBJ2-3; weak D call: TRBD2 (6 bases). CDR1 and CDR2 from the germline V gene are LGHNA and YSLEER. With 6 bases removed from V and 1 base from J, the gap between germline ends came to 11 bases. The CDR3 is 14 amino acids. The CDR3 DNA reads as TGCGCCAGCAGATATACGGGAGGCACAGATACGCAGTATTTT. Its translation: CASRYTGGTDTQYF.

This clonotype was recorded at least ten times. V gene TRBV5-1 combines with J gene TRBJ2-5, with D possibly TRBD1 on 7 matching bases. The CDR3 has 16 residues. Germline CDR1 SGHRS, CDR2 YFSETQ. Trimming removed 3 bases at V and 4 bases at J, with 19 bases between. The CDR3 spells CASSSPTGRSSETQYF. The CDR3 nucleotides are TGCGCCAGCAGCTCCCCGACAGGGAGGTCTTCAGAGACCCAGTACTTC.

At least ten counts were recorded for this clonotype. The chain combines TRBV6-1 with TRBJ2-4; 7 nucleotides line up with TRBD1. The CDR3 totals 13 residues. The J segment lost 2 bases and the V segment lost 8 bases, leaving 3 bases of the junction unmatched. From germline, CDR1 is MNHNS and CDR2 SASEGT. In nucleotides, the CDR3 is TGTGCCAGCTGGACAGGAACCAAAAACATTCAGTACTTC. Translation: CASWTGTKNIQYF.

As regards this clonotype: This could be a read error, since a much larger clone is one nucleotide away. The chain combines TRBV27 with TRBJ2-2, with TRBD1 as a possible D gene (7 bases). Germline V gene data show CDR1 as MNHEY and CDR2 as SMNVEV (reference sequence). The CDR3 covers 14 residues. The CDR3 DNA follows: TGTGCCAGCAGTTGGGGACAGAACACCGGGGGGCTGTTTTTT. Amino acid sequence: CASSWGQNTGGLFF.

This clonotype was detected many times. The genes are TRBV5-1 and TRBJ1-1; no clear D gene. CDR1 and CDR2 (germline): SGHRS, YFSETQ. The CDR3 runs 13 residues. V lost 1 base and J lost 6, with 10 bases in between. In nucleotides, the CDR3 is TGCGCCAGCAGCTTGTGGGATTGGGCTGAAGCTTTCTTT. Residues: CASSLWDWAEAFF.

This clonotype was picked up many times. The CDR3 DNA follows: TGTGCCAGCAGTGGCGGGCCGGGAACAGAGCAGTACTTC. Its protein product is CASSGGPGTEQYF. The chain is built from TRBV6-1 and TRBJ2-7, with D perhaps matching TRBD2 (5 bases). The V and J ends lost 4 bases and 7 bases respectively, with 14 bases between them. Germline V gives CDR1 MNHNS, CDR2 SASEGT. CDR3 length: 13 amino acids.

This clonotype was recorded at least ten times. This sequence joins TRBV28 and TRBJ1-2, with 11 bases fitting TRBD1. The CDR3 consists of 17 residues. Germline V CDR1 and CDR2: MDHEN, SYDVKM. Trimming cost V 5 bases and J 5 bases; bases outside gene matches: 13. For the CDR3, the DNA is TGTGCCAGCAGTCCCCTAGGACAGGGGGCTAAGTTGTATGGCTACACCTTC. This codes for CASSPLGQGAKLYGYTF.

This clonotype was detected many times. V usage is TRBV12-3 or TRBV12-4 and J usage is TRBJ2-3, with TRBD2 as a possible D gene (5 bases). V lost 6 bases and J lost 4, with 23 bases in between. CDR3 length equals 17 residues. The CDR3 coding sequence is TGTGCCAGCAGCCGTAGATCCCCGGGAAGTGGGCCAGATACGCAGTATTTT. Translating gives CASSRRSPGSGPDTQYF.

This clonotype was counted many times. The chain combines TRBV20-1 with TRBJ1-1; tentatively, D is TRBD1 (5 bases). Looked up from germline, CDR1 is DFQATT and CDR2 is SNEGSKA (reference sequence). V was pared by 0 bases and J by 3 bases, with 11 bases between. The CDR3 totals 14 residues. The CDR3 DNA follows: TGCAGTGCTAGAGATCAGGGTACGGACACTGAAGCTTTCTTT. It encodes CSARDQGTDTEAFF.

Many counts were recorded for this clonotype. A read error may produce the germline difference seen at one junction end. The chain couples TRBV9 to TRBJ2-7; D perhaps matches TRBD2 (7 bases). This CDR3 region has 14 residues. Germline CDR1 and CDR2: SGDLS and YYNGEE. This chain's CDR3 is CASSGGGQSYEQYF. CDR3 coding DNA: TGTGCCAGCAGCGGGGGGGGGCAGTCCTACGAGCAGTATTTC.

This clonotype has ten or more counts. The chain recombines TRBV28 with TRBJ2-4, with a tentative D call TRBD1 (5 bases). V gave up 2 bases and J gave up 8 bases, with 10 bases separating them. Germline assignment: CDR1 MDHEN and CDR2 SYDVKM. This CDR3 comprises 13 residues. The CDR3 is CASSLPQGYIQYF. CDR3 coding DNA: TGTGCCAGCAGTTTACCCCAGGGTTACATTCAGTACTTC.

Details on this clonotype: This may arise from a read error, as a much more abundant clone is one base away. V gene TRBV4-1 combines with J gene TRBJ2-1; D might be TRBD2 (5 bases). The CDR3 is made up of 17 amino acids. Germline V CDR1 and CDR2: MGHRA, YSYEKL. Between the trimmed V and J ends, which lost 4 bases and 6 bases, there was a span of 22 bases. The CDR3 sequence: CASSLQTLLLVGNEQFF. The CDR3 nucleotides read TGCGCCAGCAGCCTTCAAACCCTCCTACTAGTGGGCAATGAGCAGTTCTTC.

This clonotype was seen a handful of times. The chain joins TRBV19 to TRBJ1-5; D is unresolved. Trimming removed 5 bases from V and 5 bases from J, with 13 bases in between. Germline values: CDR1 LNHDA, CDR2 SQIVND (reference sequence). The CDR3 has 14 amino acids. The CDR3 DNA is TGTGCCAGTAGTTCAGGAGACTATGATCAGCCCCAGCATTTT. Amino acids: CASSSGDYDQPQHF.

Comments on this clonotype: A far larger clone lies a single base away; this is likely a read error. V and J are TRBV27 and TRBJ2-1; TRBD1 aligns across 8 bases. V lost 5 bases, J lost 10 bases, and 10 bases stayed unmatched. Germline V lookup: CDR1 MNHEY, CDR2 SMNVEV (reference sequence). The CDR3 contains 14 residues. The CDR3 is CASSLRGLNYEQFF. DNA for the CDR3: TGTGCCAGCAGTCTCAGGGGGCTTAACTACGAGCAGTTCTTC.

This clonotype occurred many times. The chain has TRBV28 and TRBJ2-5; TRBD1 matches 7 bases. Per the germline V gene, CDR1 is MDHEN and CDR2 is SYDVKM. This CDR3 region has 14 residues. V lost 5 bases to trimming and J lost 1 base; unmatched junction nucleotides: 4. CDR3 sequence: CASSNRDSQETQYF. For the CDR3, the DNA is TGTGCCAGCAGTAACCGGGACAGCCAAGAGACCCAGTACTTC.

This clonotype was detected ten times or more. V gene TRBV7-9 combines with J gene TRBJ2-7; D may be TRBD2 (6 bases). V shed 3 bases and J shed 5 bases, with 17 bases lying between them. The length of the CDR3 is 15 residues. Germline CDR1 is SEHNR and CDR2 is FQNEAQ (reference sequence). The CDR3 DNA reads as TGTGCCAGCAGCTTTCTGGGGGGAATTAGCCACGAGCAGTACTTC. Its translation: CASSFLGGISHEQYF.

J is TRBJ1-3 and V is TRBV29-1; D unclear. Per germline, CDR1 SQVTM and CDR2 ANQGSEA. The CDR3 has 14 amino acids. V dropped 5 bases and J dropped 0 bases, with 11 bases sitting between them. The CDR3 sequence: CSVHSGFSGNTIYF. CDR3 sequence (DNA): TGCAGCGTTCACTCGGGATTCTCTGGAAACACCATATATTTT.

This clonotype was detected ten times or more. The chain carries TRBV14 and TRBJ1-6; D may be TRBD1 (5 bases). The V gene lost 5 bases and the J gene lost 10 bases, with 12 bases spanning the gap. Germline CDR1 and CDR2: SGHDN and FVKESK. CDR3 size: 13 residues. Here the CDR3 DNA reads TGTGCCAGCAGCGTAGGAGGGGTATCACCCCTCCACTTT. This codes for CASSVGGVSPLHF.

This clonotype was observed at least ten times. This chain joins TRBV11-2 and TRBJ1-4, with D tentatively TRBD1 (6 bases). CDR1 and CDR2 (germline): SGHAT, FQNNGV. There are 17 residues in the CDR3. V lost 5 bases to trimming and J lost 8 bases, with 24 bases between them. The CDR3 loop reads CASSRDDGTLNGEKLFF. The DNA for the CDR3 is TGTGCCAGCAGCCGAGACGACGGGACACTGAATGGGGAAAAACTGTTTTTT.

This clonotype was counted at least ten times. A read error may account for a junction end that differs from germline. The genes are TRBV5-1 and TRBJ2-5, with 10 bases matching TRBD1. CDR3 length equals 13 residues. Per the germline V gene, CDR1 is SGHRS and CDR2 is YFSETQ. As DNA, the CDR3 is TGTGCCAGCAGCTTGACAGGGGGCGAGACCCAGTACTTC. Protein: CASSLTGGETQYF.

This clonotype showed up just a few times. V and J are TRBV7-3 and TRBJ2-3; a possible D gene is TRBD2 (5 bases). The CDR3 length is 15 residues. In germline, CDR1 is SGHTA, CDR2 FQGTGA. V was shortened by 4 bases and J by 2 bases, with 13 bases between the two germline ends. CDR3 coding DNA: TGTGCCAGCAGCTCTGGACGGGGAAACACAGATACGCAGTATTTT. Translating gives CASSSGRGNTDTQYF.

The DNA for the CDR3 is TGTGCCAGCTCACCACCGTCCAGGGAAGTTATCAATGAGCAGTTCTTC. Translating it yields CASSPPSREVINEQFF. This chain links TRBV18 with TRBJ2-1, with D maybe TRBD1 (5 bases). The CDR3 totals 16 residues. V lost 0 bases, J lost 6 bases, and 15 bases lay in between. CDR1 is KGHSH and CDR2 is LQKENI in the germline V gene.

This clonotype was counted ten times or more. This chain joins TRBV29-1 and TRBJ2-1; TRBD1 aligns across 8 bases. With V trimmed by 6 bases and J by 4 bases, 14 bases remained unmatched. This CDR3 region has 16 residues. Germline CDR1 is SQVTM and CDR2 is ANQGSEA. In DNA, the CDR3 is TGCAGCGTACCCAACGCCGGGACAGGTCATTACAATGAGCAGTTCTTC. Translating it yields CSVPNAGTGHYNEQFF.

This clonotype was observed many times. This chain's CDR3 is CASSLPTYEQYF. The CDR3 DNA reads TGTGCCAGCAGTTTACCAACCTACGAGCAGTACTTC. This rearrangement joins TRBV12-3 or TRBV12-4 to TRBJ2-7; D gene ambiguous. The CDR3 is 12 amino acids. Trimming cost V 2 bases and J 2 bases, with 4 bases left between them.

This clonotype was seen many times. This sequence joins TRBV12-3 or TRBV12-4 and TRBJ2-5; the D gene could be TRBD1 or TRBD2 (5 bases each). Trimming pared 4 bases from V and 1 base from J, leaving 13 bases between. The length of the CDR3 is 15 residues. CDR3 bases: TGTGCCAGCAGTTCCCCTTTGGGGACCCAAGAGACCCAGTACTTC. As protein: CASSSPLGTQETQYF.